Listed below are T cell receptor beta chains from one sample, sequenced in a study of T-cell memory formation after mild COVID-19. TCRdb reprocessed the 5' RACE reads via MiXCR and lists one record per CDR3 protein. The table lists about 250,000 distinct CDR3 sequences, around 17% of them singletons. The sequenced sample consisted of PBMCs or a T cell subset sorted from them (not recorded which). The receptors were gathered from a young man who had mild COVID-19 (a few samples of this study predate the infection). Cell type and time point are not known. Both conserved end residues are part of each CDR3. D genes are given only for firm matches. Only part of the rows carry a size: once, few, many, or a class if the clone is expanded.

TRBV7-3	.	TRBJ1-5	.	CASSPDSGQPQHF	TGTGCCAGCAGCCCCGACAGCGGACAGCCCCAGCATTTT
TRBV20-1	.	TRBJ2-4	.	CSASLQGIQYF	TGCAGTGCTAGCCTACAGGGCATTCAGTACTTC
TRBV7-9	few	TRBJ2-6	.	CASSQQATGSGANVLTF	TGTGCCAGCAGCCAGCAGGCAACAGGGTCTGGGGCCAACGTCCTGACTTTC
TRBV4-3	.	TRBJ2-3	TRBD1	CASSQGQGYTDTQYF	TGCGCCAGCAGCCAAGGACAGGGCTACACAGATACGCAGTATTTT
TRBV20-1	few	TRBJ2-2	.	CSARDTIYTGELFF	TGCAGTGCTAGGGACACCATTTACACCGGGGAGCTGTTTTTT
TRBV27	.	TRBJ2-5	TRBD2	CASGAVLAGRGAQYF	TGTGCCAGCGGGGCGGTTCTAGCGGGGCGGGGGGCCCAGTACTTC
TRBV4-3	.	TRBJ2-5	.	CASSQDEGRGETQYF	TGCGCCAGCAGCCAAGATGAGGGCAGGGGAGAGACCCAGTACTTC
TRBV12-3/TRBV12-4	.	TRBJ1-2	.	CASRGGPLNGYTF	TGTGCCAGCAGGGGAGGCCCCCTGAATGGCTACACCTTC
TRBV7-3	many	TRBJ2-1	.	CASSPWDSHNEQFF	TGTGCCAGCAGCCCCTGGGACTCCCACAATGAGCAGTTCTTC
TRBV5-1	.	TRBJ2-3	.	CASSLVLVADTQYF	TGCGCCAGCAGCTTGGTTTTAGTTGCTGATACGCAGTATTTT
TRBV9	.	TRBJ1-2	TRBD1	CASRGGGDGYTF	TGTGCCAGCAGGGGAGGGGGCGACGGCTACACCTTC
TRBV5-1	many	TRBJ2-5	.	CASSLGIRGALETQYF	TGCGCCAGCAGCTTGGGAATCAGGGGGGCCCTAGAGACCCAGTACTTC
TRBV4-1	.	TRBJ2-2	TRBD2	CASSREPQAGEGGELFF	TGCGCCAGCAGCCGAGAGCCCCAAGCGGGGGAGGGCGGGGAGCTGTTTTTT
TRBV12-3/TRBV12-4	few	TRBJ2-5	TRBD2	CASSLASGGKETQYF	TGTGCCAGCAGTTTAGCTAGCGGGGGCAAAGAGACCCAGTACTTC
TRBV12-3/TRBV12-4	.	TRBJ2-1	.	CASSRRTEEQFF	TGTGCCAGCAGCCGACGGACAGAAGAGCAGTTCTTC
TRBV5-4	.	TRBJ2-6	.	CASSLRTAEGANVLTF	TGTGCCAGCAGCCTCCGGACAGCTGAGGGGGCCAACGTCCTGACTTTC
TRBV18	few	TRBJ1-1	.	CASSPGENTEAFF	TGTGCCAGCTCACCTGGGGAGAACACTGAAGCTTTCTTT
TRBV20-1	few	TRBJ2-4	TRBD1	CSAIPGGINIQYF	TGCAGTGCTATACCAGGGGGCATAAACATTCAGTACTTC
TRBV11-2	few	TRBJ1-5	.	CASSLDHTNQPQHF	TGTGCCAGCAGCTTAGATCATACAAATCAGCCCCAGCATTTT
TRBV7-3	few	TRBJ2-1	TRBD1	CASSFARGTGAYNEQFF	TGTGCCAGCAGCTTTGCCCGCGGGACAGGGGCCTACAATGAGCAGTTCTTC
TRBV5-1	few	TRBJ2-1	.	CASSLAAGVSYNEQFF	TGCGCCAGCAGCTTGGCCGCAGGCGTCTCCTACAATGAGCAGTTCTTC
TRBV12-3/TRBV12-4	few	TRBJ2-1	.	CASIPFEGGPGNEQFF	TGTGCCAGCATCCCTTTCGAGGGGGGGCCGGGCAATGAGCAGTTCTTC
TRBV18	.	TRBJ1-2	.	CASSPPPPGPKKDGYTF	TGTGCCAGCTCACCGCCCCCACCGGGACCGAAGAAAGATGGCTACACCTTC
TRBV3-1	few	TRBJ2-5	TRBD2	CASSQWAGGLQETQYF	TGTGCCAGCAGCCAGTGGGCGGGGGGCCTCCAAGAGACCCAGTACTTC
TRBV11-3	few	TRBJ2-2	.	CASRGGRTGELFF	TGTGCCAGCAGAGGGGGGCGGACCGGGGAGCTGTTTTTT
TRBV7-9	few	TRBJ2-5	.	CASVPVGGETQYF	TGTGCCAGCGTCCCCGTGGGGGGTGAGACCCAGTACTTC
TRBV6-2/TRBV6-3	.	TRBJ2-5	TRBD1	CATRGTGYQETQYF	TGTGCCACTCGGGGGACAGGATACCAAGAGACCCAGTACTTC
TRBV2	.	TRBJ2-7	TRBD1	CASSEGTGLYEQYF	TGTGCCAGCAGTGAGGGGACAGGGCTCTACGAGCAGTACTTC
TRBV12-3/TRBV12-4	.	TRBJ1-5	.	CASSSRQQPQHF	TGTGCCAGCAGTTCTCGACAGCAGCCCCAGCATTTT
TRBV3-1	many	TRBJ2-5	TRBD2	CASSTSGGQETQYF	TGTGCCAGCAGCACTAGCGGGGGGCAAGAGACCCAGTACTTC
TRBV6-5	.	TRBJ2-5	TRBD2	CASSSWGSGGFQETQYF	TGTGCCAGCAGTTCCTGGGGGAGCGGGGGGTTTCAAGAGACCCAGTACTTC
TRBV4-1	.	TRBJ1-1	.	CASSHSAGGTEAFF	TGCGCCAGCAGCCACTCGGCGGGTGGAACTGAAGCTTTCTTT
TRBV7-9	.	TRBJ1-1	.	CASSSPGIRGLTEAFF	TGTGCCAGCAGCTCTCCAGGAATCCGGGGCCTCACTGAAGCTTTCTTT
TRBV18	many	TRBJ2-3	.	CASSPDTDTQYF	TGTGCCAGCAGCCCTGACACAGATACGCAGTATTTT
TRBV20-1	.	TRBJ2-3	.	CSAWVVDTQYF	TGCAGTGCTTGGGTGGTTGATACGCAGTATTTT
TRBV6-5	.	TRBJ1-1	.	CASSYSRVRGRRMNTEAFF	TGTGCCAGCAGTTACTCGAGGGTCCGGGGCAGGAGAATGAACACTGAAGCTTTCTTT
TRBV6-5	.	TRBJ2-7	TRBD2	CASSYLGGNYEQYF	TGTGCCAGCAGTTACCTCGGGGGGAACTACGAGCAGTACTTC
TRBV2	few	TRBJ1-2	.	CAGAAHLNYGYTF	TGTGCCGGGGCCGCGCACCTTAATTATGGCTACACCTTC
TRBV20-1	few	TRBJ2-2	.	CSARRETSNTGELFF	TGCAGTGCCCGTCGAGAGACTTCGAACACCGGGGAGCTGTTTTTT
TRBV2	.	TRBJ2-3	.	CASKDRPDTQYF	TGTGCCAGCAAAGATCGGCCGGATACGCAGTATTTT